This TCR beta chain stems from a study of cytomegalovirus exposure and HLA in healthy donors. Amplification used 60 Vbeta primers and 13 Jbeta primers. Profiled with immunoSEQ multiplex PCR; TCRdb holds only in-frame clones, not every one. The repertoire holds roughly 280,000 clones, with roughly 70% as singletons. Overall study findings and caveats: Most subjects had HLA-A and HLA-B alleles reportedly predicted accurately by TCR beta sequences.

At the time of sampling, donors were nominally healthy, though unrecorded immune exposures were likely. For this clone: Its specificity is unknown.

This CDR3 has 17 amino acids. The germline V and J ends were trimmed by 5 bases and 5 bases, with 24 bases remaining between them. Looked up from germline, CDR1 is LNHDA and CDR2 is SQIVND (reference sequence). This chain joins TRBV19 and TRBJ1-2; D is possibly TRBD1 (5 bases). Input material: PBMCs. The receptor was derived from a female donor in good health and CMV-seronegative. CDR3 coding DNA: TGTGCCAGTAGTGGGGCAGGGTTGGGGCTCCGAAATTATGGCTACACCTTC. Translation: CASSGAGLGLRNYGYTF.